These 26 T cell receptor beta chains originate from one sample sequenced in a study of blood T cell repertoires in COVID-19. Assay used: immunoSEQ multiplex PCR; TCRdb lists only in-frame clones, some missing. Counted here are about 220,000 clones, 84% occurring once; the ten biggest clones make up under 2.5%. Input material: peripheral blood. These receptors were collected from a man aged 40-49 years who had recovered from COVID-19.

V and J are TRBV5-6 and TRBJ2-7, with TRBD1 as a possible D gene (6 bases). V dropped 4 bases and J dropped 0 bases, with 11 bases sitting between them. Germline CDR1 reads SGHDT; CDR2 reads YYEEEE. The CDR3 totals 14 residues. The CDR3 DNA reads TGTGCCAGCAGCCCAGGACAGATCTCCTACGAGCAGTACTTC. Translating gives CASSPGQISYEQYF.

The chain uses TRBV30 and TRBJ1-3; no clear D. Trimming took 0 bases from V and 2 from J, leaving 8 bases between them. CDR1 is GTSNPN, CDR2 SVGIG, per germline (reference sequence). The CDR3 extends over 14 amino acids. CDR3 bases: TGTGCCTGGAGTGTACGCACGGCTGGAAACACCATATATTTT. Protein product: CAWSVRTAGNTIYF.

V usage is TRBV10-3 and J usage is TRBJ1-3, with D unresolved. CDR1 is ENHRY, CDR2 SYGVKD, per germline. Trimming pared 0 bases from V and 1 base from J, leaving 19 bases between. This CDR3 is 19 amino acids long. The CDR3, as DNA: TGTGCCATCAGTGAGTCGAACGCTCTAGGACTAAAGTCTGGAAACACCATATATTTT. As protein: CAISESNALGLKSGNTIYF.

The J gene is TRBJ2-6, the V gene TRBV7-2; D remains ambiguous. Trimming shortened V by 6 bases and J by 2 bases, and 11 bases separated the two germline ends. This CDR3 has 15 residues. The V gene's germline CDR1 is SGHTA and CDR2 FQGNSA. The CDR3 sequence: CASRTNTAGANVLTF. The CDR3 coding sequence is TGTGCCAGCAGAACAAACACCGCTGGGGCCAACGTCCTGACTTTC.

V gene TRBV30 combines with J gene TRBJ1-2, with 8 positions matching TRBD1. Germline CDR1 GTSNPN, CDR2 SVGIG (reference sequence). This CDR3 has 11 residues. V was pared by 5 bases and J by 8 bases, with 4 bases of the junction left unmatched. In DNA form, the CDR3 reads TGTGCCTGGGAACAGGGGGGAGGCTACACCTTC. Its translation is CAWEQGGGYTF.

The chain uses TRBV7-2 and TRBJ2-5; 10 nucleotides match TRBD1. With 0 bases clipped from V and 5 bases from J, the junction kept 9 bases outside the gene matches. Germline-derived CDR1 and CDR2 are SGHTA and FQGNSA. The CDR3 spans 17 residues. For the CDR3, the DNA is TGTGCCAGCAGCTTAGCAGTCGGACAGGGGGTGGTGGAGACCCAGTACTTC. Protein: CASSLAVGQGVVETQYF. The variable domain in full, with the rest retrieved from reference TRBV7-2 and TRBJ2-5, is GAGVSQSPSNKVTEKGKDVELRCDPISGHTALYWYRQSLGQGLEFLIYFQGNSAPDKSGLPSDRFSAERTGGSVSTLTIQRTQQEDSAVYLCASSLAVGQGVVETQYFGPGTRLLVL.

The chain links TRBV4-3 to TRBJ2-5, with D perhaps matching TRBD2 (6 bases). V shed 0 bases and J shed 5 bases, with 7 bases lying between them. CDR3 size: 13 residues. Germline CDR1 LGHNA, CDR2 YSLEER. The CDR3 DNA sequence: TGCGCCAGCAGCCAAGATCTAGCGGAGACCCAGTACTTC. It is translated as CASSQDLAETQYF.

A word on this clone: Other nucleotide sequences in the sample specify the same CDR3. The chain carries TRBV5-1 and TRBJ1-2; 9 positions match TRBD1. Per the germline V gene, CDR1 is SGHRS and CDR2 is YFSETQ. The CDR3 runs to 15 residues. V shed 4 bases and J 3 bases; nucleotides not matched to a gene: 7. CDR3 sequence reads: CASSPGQGRDYGYTF. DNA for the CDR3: TGCGCCAGCAGCCCCGGACAGGGGAGAGACTATGGCTACACCTTC.

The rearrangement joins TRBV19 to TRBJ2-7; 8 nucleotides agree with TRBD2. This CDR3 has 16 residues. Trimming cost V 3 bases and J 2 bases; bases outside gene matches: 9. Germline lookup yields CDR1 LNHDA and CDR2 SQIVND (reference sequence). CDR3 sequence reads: CASSIPGTRWTYEQYF. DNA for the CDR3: TGTGCCAGTAGTATTCCCGGGACTAGATGGACCTACGAGCAGTACTTC. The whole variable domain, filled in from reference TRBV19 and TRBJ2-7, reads DGGITQSPKYLFRKEGQNVTLSCEQNLNHDAMYWYRQDPGQGLRLIYYSQIVNDFQKGDIAEGYSVSREKKESFPLTVTSAQKNPTAFYLCASSIPGTRWTYEQYFGPGTRLTVT.

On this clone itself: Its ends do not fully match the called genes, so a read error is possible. CDR3 loop: CASSGELAGSNGQFF. In DNA form, the CDR3 reads TGTGCCAGCAGCGGTGAACTAGCGGGGTCCAATGGGCAGTTCTTC. V and J are TRBV9 and TRBJ2-1; 10 bases fit TRBD2. This CDR3 has 15 amino acids. Germline lookup yields CDR1 SGDLS and CDR2 YYNGEE.

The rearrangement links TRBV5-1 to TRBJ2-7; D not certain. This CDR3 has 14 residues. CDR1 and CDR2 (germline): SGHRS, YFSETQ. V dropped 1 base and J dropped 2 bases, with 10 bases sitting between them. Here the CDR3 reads CASSLSARTYEQYF. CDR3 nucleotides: TGCGCCAGCAGCTTGAGCGCCAGAACCTACGAGCAGTACTTC.

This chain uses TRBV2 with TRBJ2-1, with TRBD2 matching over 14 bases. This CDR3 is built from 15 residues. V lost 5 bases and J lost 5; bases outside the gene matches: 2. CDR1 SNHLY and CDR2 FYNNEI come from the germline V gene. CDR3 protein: CASSPGLAGDNEQFF. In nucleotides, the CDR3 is TGTGCCAGCAGTCCGGGACTAGCGGGGGACAATGAGCAGTTCTTC.

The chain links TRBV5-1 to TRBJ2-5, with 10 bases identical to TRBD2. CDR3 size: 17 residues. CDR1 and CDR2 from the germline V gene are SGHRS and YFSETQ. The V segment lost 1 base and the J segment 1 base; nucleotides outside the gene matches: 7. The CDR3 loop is CASSLSIAGGFQETQYF. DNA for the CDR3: TGCGCCAGCAGCTTGTCGATAGCGGGAGGTTTCCAAGAGACCCAGTACTTC.

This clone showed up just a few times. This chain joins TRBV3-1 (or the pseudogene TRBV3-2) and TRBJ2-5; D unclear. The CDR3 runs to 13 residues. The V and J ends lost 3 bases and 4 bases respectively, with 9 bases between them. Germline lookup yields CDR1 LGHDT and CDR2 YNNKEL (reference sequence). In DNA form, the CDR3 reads TGTGCCAGCAGCCATCCCACGAGAGAGACCCAGTACTTC. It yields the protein CASSHPTRETQYF.

In nucleotides, the CDR3 is TGTGCCAGTAGTTTGCGCCCGGGACAGGGAGGCTATGGCTACACCTTC. It translates to CASSLRPGQGGYGYTF. The chain links TRBV19 to TRBJ1-2; 9 bases agree with TRBD1. CDR1 and CDR2 from the germline V gene are LNHDA and SQIVND (reference sequence). The CDR3 contains 16 residues. V lost 5 bases and J lost 4; bases outside the gene matches: 11.

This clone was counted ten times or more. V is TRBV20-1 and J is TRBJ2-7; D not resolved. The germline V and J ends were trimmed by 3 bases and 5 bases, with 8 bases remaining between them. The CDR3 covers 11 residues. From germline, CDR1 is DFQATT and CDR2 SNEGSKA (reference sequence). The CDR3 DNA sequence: TGCAGTGCTAGTCAATCTAACGAGCAGTACTTC. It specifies CSASQSNEQYF.

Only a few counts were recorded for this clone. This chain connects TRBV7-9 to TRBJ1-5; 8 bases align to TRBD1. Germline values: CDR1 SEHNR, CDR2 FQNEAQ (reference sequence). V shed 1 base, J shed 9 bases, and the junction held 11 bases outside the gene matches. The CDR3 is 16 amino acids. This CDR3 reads CASSLETGGVAGPQHF. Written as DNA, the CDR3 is TGTGCCAGCAGCTTAGAAACAGGGGGTGTCGCCGGGCCCCAGCATTTT.

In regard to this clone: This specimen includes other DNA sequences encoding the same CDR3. This chain's CDR3 is CASSLAVQETQYF. In DNA form, the CDR3 reads TGTGCCAGCAGCTTAGCGGTTCAAGAGACCCAGTACTTC. The rearrangement links TRBV5-5 to TRBJ2-5, with D perhaps matching TRBD2 (5 bases). The CDR3 has 13 amino acids. Germline loops: CDR1 SGHKS, CDR2 YYEKEE (reference sequence). Trimming cost V 2 bases and J 2 bases, with 7 bases left between them.

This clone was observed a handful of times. The CDR3 is CASGVTGDTGELFF. The DNA of the CDR3 is TGTGCCAGTGGGGTGACAGGGGACACCGGGGAGCTGTTTTTT. The J gene is TRBJ2-2, the V gene TRBV19; the match to TRBD1 covers 8 bases. This CDR3 is built from 14 residues. The J segment lost 3 bases and the V segment lost 8 bases, leaving 5 bases of the junction unmatched. Looked up from germline, CDR1 is LNHDA and CDR2 is SQIVND (reference sequence).

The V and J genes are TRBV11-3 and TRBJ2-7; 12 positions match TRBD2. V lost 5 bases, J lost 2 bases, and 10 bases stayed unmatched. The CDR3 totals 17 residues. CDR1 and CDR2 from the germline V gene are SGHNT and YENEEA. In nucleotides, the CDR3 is TGTGCCAGCAGCCTCTCCACTAGCGGGGGGCCCACCTACGAGCAGTACTTC. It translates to CASSLSTSGGPTYEQYF.

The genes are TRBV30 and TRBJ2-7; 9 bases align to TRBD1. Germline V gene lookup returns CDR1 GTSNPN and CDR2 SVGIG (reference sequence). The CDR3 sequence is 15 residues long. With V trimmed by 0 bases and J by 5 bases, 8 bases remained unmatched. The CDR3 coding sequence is TGTGCCTGGAGTGTATCTTGGACAGGGGCTAACGAGCAGTACTTC. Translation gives CAWSVSWTGANEQYF.

Here the CDR3 reads CASSVEGGGREQYF. The CDR3 region has the DNA TGTGCCAGCAGCGTAGAGGGGGGAGGGCGCGAGCAGTACTTC. The chain uses TRBV9 and TRBJ2-7, with a possible D match to TRBD2 (7 bases). Germline CDR1 is SGDLS and CDR2 is YYNGEE. The V and J ends lost 0 bases and 6 bases respectively, with 13 bases between them. The CDR3 totals 14 residues.

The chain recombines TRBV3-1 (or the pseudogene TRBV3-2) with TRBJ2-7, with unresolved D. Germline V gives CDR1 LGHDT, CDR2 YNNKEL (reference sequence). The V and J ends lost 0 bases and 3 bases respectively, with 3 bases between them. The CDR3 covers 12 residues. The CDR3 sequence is CASSQDHYEQYF. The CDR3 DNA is TGTGCCAGCAGCCAAGATCACTACGAGCAGTACTTC.

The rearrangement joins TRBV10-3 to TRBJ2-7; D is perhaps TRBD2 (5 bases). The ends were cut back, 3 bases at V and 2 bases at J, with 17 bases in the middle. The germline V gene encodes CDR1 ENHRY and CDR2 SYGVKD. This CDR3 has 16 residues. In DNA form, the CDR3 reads TGTGCCATCAGTGATCCGGCCAGGAGGAGACCCTACGAGCAGTACTTC. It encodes CAISDPARRRPYEQYF.

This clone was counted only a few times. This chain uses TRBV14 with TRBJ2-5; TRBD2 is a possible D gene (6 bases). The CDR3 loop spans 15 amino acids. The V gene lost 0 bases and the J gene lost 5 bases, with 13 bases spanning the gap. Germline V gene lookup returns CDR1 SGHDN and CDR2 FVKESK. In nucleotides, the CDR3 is TGTGCCAGCAGCCAAGACTGGGGGGTTCGGGAGACCCAGTACTTC. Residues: CASSQDWGVRETQYF.

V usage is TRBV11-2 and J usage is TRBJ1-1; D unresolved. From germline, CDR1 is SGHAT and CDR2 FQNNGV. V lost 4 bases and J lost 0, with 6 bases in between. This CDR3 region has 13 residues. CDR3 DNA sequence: TGTGCCAGCAGCTCCCAGATGAACACTGAAGCTTTCTTT. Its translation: CASSSQMNTEAFF.